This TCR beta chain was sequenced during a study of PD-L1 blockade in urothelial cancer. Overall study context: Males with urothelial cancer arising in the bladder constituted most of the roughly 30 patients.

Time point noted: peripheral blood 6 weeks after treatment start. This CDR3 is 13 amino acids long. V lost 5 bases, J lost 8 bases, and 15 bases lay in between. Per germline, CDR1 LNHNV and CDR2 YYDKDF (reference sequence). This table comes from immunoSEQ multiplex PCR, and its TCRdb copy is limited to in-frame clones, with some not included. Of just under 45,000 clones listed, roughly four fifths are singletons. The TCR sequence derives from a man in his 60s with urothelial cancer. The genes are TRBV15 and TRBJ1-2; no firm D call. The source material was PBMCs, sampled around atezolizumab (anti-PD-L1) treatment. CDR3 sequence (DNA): TGTGCCACCAGCCCCGGCGCGGGGAGAGGCTACACCTTC. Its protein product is CATSPGAGRGYTF.